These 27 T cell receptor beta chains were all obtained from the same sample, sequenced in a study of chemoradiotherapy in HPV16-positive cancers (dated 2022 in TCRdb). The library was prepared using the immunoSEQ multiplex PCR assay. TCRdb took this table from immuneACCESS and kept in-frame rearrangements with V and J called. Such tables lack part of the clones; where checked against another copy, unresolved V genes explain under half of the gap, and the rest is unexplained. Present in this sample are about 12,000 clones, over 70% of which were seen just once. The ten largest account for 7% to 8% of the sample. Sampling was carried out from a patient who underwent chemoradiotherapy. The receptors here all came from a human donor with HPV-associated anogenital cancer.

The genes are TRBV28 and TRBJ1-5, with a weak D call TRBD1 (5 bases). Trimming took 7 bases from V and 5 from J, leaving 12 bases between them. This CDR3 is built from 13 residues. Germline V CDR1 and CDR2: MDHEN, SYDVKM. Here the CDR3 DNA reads TGTGCCAGCATTGACGCGGGGGATCAGCCCCAGCATTTT. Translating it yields CASIDAGDQPQHF.

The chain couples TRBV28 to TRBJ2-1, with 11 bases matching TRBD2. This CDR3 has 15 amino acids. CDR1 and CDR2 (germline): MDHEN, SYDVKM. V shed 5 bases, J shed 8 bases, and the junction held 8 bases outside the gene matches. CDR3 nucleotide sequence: TGTGCCAGCAGTCTTAGCGGGAGGGCCCCCCATGAGCAGTTCTTC. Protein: CASSLSGRAPHEQFF.

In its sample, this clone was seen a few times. Written as DNA, the CDR3 is TGTGCCAGCCCCAAGCAAGACAAAGATAGCAATCAGCCCCAGCATTTT. This encodes CASPKQDKDSNQPQHF. This chain joins TRBV28 and TRBJ1-5; D unclear. Per germline, CDR1 MDHEN and CDR2 SYDVKM. CDR3 size: 16 residues. The V end was cut by 8 bases, the J end by 0 bases, with 17 bases between.

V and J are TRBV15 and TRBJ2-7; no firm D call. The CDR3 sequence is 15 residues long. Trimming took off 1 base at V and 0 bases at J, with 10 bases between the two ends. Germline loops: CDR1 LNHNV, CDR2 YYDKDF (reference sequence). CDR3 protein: CATSRVADSSYEQYF. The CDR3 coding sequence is TGTGCCACCAGCAGAGTCGCGGATAGCTCCTACGAGCAGTACTTC.

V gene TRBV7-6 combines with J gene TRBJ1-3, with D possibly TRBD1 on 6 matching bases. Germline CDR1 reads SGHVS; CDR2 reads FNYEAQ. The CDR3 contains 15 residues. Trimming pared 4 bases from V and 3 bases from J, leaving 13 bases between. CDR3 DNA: TGTGCCAGCAGCTCACAGGGATCTTTTGGAAACACCATATATTTT. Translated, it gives CASSSQGSFGNTIYF.

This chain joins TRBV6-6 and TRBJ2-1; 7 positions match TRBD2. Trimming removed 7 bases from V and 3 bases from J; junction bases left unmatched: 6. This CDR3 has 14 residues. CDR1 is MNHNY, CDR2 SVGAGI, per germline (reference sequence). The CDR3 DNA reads TGTGCCAGCACCGGGACTACCGTCTACAATGAGCAGTTCTTC. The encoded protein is CASTGTTVYNEQFF.

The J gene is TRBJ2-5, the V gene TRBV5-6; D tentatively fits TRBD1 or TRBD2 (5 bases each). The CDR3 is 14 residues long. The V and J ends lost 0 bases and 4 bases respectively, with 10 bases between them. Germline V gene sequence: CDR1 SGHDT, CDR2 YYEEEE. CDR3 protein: CASSLGGELETQYF. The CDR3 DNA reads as TGTGCCAGCAGCTTGGGAGGGGAGCTAGAGACCCAGTACTTC.

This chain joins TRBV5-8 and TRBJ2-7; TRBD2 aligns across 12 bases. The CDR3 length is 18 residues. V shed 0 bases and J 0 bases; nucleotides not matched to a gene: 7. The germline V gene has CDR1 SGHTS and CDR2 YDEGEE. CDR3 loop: CASSLAGLAGPSSYEQYF. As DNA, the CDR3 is TGTGCCAGCAGCTTGGCAGGACTAGCGGGGCCAAGCTCCTACGAGCAGTACTTC.

CDR3 loop: CASSLCPAATDTQYF. The CDR3 DNA sequence: TGTGCCAGCAGCCTTTGTCCCGCCGCCACAGATACGCAGTATTTT. This rearrangement joins TRBV9 to TRBJ2-3; D ambiguous. This CDR3 is built from 15 residues. From germline, CDR1 is SGDLS and CDR2 YYNGEE. V was trimmed by 4 bases and J by 2 bases, leaving 14 bases between them.

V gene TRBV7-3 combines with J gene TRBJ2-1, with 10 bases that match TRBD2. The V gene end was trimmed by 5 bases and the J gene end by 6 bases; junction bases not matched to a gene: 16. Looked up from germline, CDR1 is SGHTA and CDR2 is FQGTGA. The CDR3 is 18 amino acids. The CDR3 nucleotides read TGTGCCAGCAGCAGATATGGACCGTTGGTAGCGGGAGGCAATGAGCAGTTCTTC. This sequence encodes CASSRYGPLVAGGNEQFF.

In DNA form, the CDR3 reads TGCGCCAGCAGCTTGGAGGCAGGAAGAGCCTACGAGCAGTACTTC. It translates to CASSLEAGRAYEQYF. The rearrangement joins TRBV5-1 to TRBJ2-7; D is unresolved. The CDR3 covers 15 residues. CDR1 and CDR2 from the germline V gene are SGHRS and YFSETQ. Deletions cut 0 bases from V and 2 bases from J, with 12 bases between.

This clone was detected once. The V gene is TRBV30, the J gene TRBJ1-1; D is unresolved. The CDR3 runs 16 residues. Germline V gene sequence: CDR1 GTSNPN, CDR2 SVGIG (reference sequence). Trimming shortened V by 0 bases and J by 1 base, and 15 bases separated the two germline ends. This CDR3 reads CAWSVSFMRENTEAFF. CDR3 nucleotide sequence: TGTGCCTGGAGTGTATCTTTTATGAGGGAGAACACTGAAGCTTTCTTT.

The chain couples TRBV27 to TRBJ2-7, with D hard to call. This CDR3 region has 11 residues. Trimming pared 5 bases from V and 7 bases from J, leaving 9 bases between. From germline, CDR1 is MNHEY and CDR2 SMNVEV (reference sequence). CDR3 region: CASSDRWEQYF. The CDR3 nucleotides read TGTGCCAGCAGTGACCGGTGGGAGCAGTACTTC.

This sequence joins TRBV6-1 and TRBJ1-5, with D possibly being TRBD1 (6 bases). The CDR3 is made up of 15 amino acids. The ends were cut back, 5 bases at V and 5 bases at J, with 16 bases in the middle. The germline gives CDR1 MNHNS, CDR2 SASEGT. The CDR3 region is CASSRGGTTYQPQHF. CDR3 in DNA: TGTGCCAGCAGTAGAGGGGGGACAACCTATCAGCCCCAGCATTTT.

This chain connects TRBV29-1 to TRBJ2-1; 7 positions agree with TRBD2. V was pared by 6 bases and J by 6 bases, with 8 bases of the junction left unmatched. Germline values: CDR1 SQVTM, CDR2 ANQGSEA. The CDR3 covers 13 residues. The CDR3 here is CSVHWGGSNEQFF. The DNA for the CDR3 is TGCAGCGTCCATTGGGGGGGTAGCAATGAGCAGTTCTTC.

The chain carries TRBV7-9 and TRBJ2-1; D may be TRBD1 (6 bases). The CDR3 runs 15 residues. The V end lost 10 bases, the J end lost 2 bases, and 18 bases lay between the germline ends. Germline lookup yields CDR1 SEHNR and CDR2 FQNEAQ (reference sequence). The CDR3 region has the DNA TGTGCCATTACAGGGAACGCGCTTACCTACAATGAGCAGTTCTTC. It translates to CAITGNALTYNEQFF.

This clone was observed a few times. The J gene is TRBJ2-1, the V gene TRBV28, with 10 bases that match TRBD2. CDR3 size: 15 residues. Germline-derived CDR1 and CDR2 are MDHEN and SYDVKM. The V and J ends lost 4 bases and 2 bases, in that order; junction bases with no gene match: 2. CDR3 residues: CASSYTSGAYNEQFF. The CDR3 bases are TGTGCCAGCAGTTATACTAGCGGGGCCTACAATGAGCAGTTCTTC.

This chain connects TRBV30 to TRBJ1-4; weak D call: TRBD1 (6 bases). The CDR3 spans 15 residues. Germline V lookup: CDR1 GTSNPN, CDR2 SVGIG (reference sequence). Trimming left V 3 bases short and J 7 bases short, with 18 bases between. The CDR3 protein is CAWSNRWGASEKLFF. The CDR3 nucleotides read TGTGCCTGGAGCAACAGATGGGGGGCCTCTGAAAAACTGTTTTTT.

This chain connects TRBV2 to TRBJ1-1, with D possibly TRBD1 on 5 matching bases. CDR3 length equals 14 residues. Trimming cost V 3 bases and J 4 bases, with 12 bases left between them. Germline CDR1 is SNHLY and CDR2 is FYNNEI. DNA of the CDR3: TGTGCCAGCAGTGATCTGGGGGGGGGCACTGAAGCTTTCTTT. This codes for CASSDLGGGTEAFF.

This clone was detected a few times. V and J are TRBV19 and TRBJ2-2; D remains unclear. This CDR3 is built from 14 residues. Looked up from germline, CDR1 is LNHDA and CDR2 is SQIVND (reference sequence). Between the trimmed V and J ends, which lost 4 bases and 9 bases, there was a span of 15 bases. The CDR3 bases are TGTGCCAGTAGTAGTCGGAACATAGGGAGGGAGCTGTTTTTT. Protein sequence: CASSSRNIGRELFF.

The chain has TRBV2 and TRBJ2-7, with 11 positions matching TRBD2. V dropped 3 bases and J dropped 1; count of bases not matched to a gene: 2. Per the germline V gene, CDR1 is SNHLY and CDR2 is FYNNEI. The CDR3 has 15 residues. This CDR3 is CASSDGTSGSYEQYF. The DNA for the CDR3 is TGTGCCAGCAGTGACGGGACTAGCGGATCCTACGAGCAGTACTTC.

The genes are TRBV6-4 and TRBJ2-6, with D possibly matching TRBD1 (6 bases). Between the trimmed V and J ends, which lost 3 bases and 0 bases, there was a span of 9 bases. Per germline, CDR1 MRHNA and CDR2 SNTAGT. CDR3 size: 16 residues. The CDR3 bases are TGTGCCAGCAGTGAGGGGGCCAGCTCTGGGGCCAACGTCCTGACTTTC. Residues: CASSEGASSGANVLTF.

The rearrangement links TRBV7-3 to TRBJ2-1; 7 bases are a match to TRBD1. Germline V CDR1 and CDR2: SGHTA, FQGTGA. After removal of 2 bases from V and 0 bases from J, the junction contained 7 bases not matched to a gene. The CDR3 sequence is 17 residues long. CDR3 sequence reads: CASSLQGGPSSYNEQFF. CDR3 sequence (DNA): TGTGCCAGCAGCTTACAAGGGGGCCCGAGCTCCTACAATGAGCAGTTCTTC. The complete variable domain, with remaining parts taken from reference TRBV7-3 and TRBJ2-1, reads GAGVSQTPSNKVTEKGKYVELRCDPISGHTALYWYRQSLGQGPEFLIYFQGTGAADDSGLPNDRFFAVRPEGSVSTLKIQRTERGDSAVYLCASSLQGGPSSYNEQFFGPGTRLTVL.

The DNA of the CDR3 is TGTGCCACCATGGGAGGCGGTGATACGCAGTATTTT. Translated: CATMGGGDTQYF. The V gene is TRBV6-5, the J gene TRBJ2-3, with TRBD2 as a possible D gene (6 bases). V lost 10 bases, J lost 6 bases, and 14 bases lay in between. This CDR3 has 12 residues. In germline, CDR1 is MNHEY, CDR2 SVGAGI.

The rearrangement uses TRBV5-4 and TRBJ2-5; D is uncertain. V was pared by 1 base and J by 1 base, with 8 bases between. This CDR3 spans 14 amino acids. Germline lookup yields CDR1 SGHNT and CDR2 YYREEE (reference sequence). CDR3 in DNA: TGTGCCAGCAGCTTGCCGAGGAGCCAAGAGACCCAGTACTTC. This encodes CASSLPRSQETQYF.

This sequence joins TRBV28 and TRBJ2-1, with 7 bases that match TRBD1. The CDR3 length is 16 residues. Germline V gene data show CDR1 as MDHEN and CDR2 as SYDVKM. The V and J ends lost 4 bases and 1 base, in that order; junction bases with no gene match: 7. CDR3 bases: TGTGCCAGCAGTTCCGACAGGGCCGTATCCTACAATGAGCAGTTCTTC. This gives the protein CASSSDRAVSYNEQFF.

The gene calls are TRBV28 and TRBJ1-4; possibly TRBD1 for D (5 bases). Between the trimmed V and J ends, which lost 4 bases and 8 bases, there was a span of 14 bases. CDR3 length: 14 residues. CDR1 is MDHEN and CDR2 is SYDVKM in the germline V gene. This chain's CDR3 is CASSSWTWGEKLFF. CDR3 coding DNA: TGTGCCAGCAGTTCCTGGACTTGGGGGGAAAAACTGTTTTTT.